This TCR beta chain was found in a study of early T cells in non-severe SARS-CoV-2 infection. Study-level findings and limits: VDJdb matching favored anti-spike CD8 responses, missing private and CD4 specificities.

CDR1 and CDR2 from the germline V gene are LNHDA and SQIVND (reference sequence). Trimming took off 4 bases at V and 5 bases at J, with 8 bases between the two ends. The CDR3 length is 12 residues. Notes on this clonotype: The antigen is unknown.

Each cDNA molecule carried a unique molecular identifier. One entry per CDR3 protein, called by TCRdb with MiXCR from the 5' RACE reads. The table lists under 35,000 distinct CDR3 sequences, less than 8.5% of them singletons. The sample was whole blood. The clonotype comes from an adult who was a healthcare worker with PCR-confirmed SARS-CoV-2 infection or an uninfected control (not recorded which). The rearrangement links TRBV19 to TRBJ1-2; unclear D gene. CDR3 bases: TGTGCCAGTAGTAGGTTCCCATATGGCTACACCTTC. Translating gives CASSRFPYGYTF.